The present TCR beta chain was sequenced within a study of regulatory T cells in long-lasting Graves disease. This sample's time point: newly diagnosed GD, antithyroid drugs for less than 3 months. From RNA extracted from PBMCs, the TCR library was made. This clonotype was detected many times. CDR3 length equals 14 residues. Trimming took off 6 bases at V and 7 bases at J, with 16 bases between the two ends. Germline loops: CDR1 SNHLY, CDR2 FYNNEI. Assembly of TCR beta libraries relied on iRepertoire HTBI primers together with Arm-PCR of CDR3 regions. Per the authors' pipeline: Samples jointly harbored 55 to 75 TRBV and over 11 TRBJ segments. TCRdb redid the calling of the multiplex PCR reads with MiXCR, one entry per CDR3 protein. TCRdb, not the authors, supplied the V and J calls. The table records about 540,000 distinct CDR3 sequences, 13% of them present only once. These records were also assigned to another study, of T cells in Graves' hyperthyroidism and ophthalmopathy. This second study says: Patients were excluded for uncontrolled infection, other autoimmune disease, pregnancy or lactation. Most thyroid clonotypes expanded above 0.001 were also detected in blood. Model-based prediction identified ophthalmopathy a median 6.5 months prior to its onset.

Sequences were derived from peripheral blood mononuclear cells (PBMCs), sampled at new diagnosis, from a patient treated with antithyroid drugs. The rearrangement links TRBV2 to TRBJ2-1, with D maybe TRBD2 (6 bases). The sequence came from a man younger than 45 with Graves disease. The CDR3 region has the DNA TGTGCCAGCAGCGGGACTGCCCGGGGGAATGAGCAGTTCTTC. This encodes CASSGTARGNEQFF.